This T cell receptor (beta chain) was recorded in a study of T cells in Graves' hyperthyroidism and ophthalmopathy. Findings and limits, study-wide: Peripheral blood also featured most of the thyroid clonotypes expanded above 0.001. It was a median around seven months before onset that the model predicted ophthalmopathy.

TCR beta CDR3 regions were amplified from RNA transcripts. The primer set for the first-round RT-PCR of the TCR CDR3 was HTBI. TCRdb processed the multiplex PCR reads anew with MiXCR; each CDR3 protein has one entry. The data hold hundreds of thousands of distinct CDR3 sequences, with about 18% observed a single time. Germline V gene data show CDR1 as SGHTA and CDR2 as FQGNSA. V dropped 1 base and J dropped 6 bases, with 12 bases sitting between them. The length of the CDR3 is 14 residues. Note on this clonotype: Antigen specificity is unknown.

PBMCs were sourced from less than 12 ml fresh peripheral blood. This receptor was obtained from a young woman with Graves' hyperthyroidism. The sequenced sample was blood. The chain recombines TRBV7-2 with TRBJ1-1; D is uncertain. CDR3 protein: CASSLVGILSEAFF. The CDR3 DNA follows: TGTGCCAGCAGCTTAGTGGGAATTCTCTCTGAAGCTTTCTTT.